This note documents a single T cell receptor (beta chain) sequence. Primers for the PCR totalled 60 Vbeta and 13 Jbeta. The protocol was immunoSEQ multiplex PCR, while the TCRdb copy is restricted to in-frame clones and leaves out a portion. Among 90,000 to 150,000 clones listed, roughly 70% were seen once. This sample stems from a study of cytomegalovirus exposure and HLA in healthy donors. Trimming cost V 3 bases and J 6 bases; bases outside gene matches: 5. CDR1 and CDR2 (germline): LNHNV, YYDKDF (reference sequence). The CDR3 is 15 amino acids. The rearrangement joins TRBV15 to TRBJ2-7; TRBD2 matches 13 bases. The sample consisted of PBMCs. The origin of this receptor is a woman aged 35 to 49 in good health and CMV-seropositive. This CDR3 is CATSRRTSGGAEQYF. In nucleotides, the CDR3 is TGTGCCACCAGCAGGAGGACTAGCGGGGGTGCCGAGCAGTACTTC.